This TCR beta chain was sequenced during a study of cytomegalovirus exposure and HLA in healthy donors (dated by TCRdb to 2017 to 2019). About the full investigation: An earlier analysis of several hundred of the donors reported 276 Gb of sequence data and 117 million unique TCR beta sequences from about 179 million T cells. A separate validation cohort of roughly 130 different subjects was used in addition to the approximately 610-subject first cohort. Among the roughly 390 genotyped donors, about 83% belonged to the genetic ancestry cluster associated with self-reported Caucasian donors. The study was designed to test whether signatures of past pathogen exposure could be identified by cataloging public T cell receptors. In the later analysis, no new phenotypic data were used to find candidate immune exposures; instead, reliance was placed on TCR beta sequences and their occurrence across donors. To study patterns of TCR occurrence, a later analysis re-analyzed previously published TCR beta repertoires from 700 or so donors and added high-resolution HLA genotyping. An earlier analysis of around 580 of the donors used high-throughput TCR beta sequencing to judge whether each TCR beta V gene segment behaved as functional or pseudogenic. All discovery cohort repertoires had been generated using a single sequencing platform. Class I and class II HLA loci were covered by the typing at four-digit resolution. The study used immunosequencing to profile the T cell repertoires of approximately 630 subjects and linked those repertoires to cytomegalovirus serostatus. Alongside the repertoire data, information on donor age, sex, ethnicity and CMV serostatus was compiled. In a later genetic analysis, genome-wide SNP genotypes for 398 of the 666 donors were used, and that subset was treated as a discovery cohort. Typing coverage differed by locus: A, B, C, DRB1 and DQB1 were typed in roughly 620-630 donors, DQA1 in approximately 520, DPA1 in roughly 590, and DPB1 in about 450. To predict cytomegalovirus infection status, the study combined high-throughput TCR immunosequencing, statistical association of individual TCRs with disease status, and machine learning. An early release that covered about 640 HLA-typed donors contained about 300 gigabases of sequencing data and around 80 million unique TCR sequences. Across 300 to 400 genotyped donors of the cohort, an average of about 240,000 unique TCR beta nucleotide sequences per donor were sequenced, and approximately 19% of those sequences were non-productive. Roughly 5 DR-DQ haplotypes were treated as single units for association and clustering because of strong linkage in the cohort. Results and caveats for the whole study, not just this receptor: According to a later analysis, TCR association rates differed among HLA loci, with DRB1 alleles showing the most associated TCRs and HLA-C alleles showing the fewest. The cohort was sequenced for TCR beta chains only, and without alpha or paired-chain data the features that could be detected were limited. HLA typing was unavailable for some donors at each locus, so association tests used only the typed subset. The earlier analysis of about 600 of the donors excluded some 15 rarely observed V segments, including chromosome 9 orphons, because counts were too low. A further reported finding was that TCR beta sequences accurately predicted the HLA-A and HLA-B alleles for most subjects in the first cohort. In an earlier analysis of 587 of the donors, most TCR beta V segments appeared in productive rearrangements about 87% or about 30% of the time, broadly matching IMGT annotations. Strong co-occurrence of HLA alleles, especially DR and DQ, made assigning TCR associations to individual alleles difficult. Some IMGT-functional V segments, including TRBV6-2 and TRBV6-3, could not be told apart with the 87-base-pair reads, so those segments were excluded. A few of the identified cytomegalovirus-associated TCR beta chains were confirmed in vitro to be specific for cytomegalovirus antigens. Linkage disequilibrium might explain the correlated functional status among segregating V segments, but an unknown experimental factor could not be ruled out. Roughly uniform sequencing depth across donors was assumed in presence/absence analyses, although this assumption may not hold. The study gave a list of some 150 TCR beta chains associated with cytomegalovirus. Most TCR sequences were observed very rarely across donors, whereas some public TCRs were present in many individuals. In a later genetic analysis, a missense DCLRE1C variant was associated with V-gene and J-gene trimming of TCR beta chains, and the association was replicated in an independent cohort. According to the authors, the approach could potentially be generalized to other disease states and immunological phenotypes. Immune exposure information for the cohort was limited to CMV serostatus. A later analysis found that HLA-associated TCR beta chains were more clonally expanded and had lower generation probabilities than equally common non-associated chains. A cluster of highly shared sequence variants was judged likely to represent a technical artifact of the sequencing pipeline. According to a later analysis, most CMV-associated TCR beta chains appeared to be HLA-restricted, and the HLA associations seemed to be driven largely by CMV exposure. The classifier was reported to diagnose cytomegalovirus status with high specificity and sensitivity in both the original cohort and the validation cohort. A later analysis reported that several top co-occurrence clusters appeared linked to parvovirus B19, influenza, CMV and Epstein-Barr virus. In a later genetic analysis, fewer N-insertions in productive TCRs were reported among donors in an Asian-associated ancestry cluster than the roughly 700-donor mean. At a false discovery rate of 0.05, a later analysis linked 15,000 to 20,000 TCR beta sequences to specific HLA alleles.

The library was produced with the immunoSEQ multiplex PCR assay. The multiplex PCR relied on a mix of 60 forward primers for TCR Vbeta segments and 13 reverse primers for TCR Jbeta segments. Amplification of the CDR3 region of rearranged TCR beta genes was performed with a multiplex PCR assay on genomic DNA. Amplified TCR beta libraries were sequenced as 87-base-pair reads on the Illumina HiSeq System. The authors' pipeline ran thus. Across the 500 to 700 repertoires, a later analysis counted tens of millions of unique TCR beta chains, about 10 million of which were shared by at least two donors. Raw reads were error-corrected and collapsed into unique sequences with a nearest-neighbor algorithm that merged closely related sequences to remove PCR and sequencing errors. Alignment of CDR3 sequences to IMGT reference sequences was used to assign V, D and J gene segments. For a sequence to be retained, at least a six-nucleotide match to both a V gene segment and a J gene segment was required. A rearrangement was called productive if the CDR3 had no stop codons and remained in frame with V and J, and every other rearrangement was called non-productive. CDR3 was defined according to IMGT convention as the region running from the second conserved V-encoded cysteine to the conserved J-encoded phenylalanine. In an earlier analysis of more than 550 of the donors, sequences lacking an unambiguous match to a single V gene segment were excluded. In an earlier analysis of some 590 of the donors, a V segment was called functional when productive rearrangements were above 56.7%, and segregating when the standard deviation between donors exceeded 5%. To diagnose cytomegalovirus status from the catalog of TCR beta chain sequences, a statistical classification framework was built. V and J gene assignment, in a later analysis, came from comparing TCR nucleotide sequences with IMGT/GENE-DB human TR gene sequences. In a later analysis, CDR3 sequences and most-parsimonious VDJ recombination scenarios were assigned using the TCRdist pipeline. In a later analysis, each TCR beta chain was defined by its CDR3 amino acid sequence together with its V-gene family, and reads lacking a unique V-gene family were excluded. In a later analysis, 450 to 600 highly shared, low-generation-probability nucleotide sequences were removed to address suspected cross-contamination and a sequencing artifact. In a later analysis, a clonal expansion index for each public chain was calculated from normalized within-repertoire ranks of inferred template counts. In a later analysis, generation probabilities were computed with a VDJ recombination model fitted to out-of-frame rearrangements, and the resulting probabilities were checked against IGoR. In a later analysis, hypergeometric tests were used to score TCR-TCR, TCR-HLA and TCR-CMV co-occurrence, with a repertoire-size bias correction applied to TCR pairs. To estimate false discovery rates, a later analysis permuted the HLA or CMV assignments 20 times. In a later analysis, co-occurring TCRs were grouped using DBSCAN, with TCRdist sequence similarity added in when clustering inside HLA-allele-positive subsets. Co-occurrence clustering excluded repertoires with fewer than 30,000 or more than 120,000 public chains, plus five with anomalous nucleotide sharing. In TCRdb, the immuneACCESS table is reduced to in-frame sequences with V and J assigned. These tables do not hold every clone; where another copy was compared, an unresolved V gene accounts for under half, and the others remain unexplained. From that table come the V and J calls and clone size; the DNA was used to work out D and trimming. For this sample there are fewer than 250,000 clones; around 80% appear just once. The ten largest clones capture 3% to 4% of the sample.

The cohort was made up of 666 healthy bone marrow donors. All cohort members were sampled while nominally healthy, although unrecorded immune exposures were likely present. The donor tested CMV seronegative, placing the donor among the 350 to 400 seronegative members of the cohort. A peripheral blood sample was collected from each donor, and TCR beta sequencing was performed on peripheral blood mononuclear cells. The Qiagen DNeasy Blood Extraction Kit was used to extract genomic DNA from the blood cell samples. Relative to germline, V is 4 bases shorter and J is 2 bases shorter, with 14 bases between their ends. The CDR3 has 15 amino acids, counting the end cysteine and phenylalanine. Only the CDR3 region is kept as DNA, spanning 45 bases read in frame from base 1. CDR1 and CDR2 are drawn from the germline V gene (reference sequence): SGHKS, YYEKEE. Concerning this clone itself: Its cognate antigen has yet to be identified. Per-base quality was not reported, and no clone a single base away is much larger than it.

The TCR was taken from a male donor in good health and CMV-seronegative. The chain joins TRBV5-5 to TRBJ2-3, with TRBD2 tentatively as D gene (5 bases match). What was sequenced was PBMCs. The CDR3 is CASSLGELHTDTQYF. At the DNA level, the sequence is TGTGCCAGCAGCCTCGGGGAGTTACACACAGATACGCAGTATTTT. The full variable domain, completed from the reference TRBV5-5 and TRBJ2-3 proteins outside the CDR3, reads DAGVTQSPTHLIKTRGQQVTLRCSPISGHKSVSWYQQVLGQGPQFIFQYYEKEERGRGNFPDRFSARQFPNYSSELNVNALLLGDSALYLCASSLGELHTDTQYFGPGTRLTVL.